Following are 8 T cell receptor beta chains from one sample sequenced in a study of blood T cell repertoires in COVID-19. The table came from immunoSEQ multiplex PCR; TCRdb's copy has only in-frame clones and leaves some out. The table includes about 100,000 clones, approximately 86% detected once. Sample: peripheral blood. All receptors come from a human donor in a cohort sampled during active COVID-19.

The rearrangement links TRBV4-2 to TRBJ1-6; 8 bases agree with TRBD1. The CDR3 length is 17 residues. The germline V gene has CDR1 LGHNA and CDR2 YNFKEQ. Unmatched junction bases numbered 11, after V lost 0 bases and J lost 10 bases. The DNA of the CDR3 is TGTGCCAGCAGCCAAGATCCCCAGGGGGCGCAACACTCACCCCTCCACTTT. Translating it yields CASSQDPQGAQHSPLHF.

The J gene is TRBJ2-3, the V gene TRBV6-5, with D perhaps TRBD2 (5 bases). Germline V gene lookup returns CDR1 MNHEY and CDR2 SVGAGI. The CDR3 sequence is 13 residues long. V dropped 8 bases and J dropped 3 bases, with 12 bases sitting between them. The CDR3 sequence: CASGSGETDTQYF. In DNA form, the CDR3 reads TGTGCCAGCGGAAGCGGTGAGACAGATACGCAGTATTTT.

This sequence joins TRBV5-4 and TRBJ1-1; D possibly corresponds to TRBD1 (5 bases). From germline, CDR1 is SGHNT and CDR2 YYREEE (reference sequence). Between the trimmed V and J ends, which lost 4 bases and 5 bases, there was a span of 15 bases. The CDR3 is 14 residues long. The CDR3 sequence is CASSGRSGATEAFF. As DNA, the CDR3 is TGTGCCAGCAGCGGCCGTAGTGGGGCGACTGAAGCTTTCTTT.

The V call is TRBV18, the J call TRBJ2-7; D possibly corresponds to TRBD1 (6 bases). Looked up from germline, CDR1 is KGHSH and CDR2 is LQKENI. The ends were cut back, 3 bases at V and 6 bases at J, with 15 bases in the middle. CDR3 length: 14 amino acids. Written as DNA, the CDR3 is TGTGCCAGCTCACCTCCGGCTGGGGGCTCCGAGCAGTACTTC. This encodes CASSPPAGGSEQYF.

The V call is TRBV4-2, the J call TRBJ1-1, with a tentative D call TRBD1 (5 bases). The CDR3 is 14 residues long. Trimming removed 4 bases at V and 4 bases at J, with 13 bases between. CDR1 and CDR2 from the germline V gene are LGHNA and YNFKEQ. The CDR3 nucleotides read TGTGCCAGCAGCCCCATGGGGCTGGGCACTGAAGCTTTCTTT. This encodes CASSPMGLGTEAFF.

The chain has TRBV6-6 and TRBJ2-3, with 10 bases that match TRBD2. V shed 5 bases, J shed 4 bases, and the junction held 3 bases outside the gene matches. CDR1 and CDR2 (germline): MNHNY, SVGAGI (reference sequence). This CDR3 is built from 14 residues. CDR3 in amino acids: CASSPSGSSDTQYF. In DNA form, the CDR3 reads TGTGCCAGCAGTCCTAGCGGGAGCTCAGATACGCAGTATTTT.

The V and J genes are TRBV7-8 and TRBJ2-5; 9 bases align to TRBD2. V was clipped by 2 bases and J by 3 bases; unmatched bases: 4. This CDR3 spans 15 amino acids. Germline assignment: CDR1 SGHVS and CDR2 FQNEAQ. CDR3 sequence (DNA): TGTGCCAGCAGCTTAAGACTAGCGGTGAAAGAGACCCAGTACTTC. It specifies CASSLRLAVKETQYF.

The rearrangement uses TRBV28 and TRBJ2-1, with 7 bases identical to TRBD1. The CDR3 length is 15 residues. The V segment lost 2 bases and the J segment 5 bases; nucleotides outside the gene matches: 6. Germline assignment: CDR1 MDHEN and CDR2 SYDVKM. The CDR3 DNA follows: TGTGCCAGCAGTTTAGAGGGGGCGTGGAACAATGAGCAGTTCTTC. Protein: CASSLEGAWNNEQFF.